This T cell receptor beta chain was sequenced for a study of OX40 agonist ivuxolimab in advanced cancers. Study-wide context: It was ivuxolimab, an agonistic anti-OX40 (CD134) antibody, that patients were treated with. Partial responses occurred in three patients (one hepatocellular carcinoma, two cutaneous melanoma). Study observations and caveats: The mean number of expanded clones was higher in CD8+ T cells than in CD4+.

The CDR3 spans 17 residues. The junction had 11 bases not matched to a gene; V was cut back by 5 bases and J by 5 bases. Germline loops: CDR1 SGHNT, CDR2 YENEEA. Generated by immunoSEQ multiplex PCR, the TCRdb table keeps only in-frame clones and is missing some. The sample carries some 150,000 clones, 90% recorded once. A note on this clone: The antigen remains undetermined.

The TCR originated in an adult with an advanced solid tumor such as melanoma, head and neck, liver or kidney cancer. The sample was CD4+ or CD8+ T cells sorted from blood, taken in a trial of the OX40 agonist ivuxolimab. V and J are TRBV11-3 and TRBJ2-2; 10 nucleotides match TRBD2. CDR3 coding DNA: TGTGCCAGCAGCCCAGGCGCTAGCGGGAGAGGTACCGGGGAGCTGTTTTTT. This translates into CASSPGASGRGTGELFF.